Listed below are T cell receptor beta chains from one sample, sequenced in a study of early T cells in non-severe SARS-CoV-2 infection. TCRdb recomputed calls from the 5' RACE reads with MiXCR, one row per CDR3 protein. This sample has tens of thousands of distinct CDR3 sequences, with 3.5% to 5% found just once. The sample comprised whole blood. Receptors were obtained from an adult who was a healthcare worker with PCR-confirmed SARS-CoV-2 infection or an uninfected control (not recorded which). The conserved cysteine and the conserved F or W are not part of the CDR3 here. The D gene is left open where the match is weak.

>TRBV6-5|TRBD2
ASSPSGGEVTQY
>TRBV5-4|-
ASSLGPAFNEKLF
>TRBV9|-
ASSVAGRTIYGYT
>TRBV20-1|-
SAMDYPSYT
>TRBV5-8|-
ASLLLGQVNTEAF
>TRBV20-1|TRBD2
SAYGGSGMSPYNEQF
>TRBV2|TRBD2
AGTTGTSGRAYEQY
>TRBV10-3|-
AISDHATDTQY
>TRBV20-1|-
SARDPSRANNQPQH
>TRBV28|TRBD1
ASCLTGADTQY
>TRBV6-5|-
ASSYSGTWETQY
>TRBV20-1|TRBD1
SARDRENSPLH
>TRBV5-1|-
ASSSTEQTNEKLF
>TRBV27|TRBD1
ASSRPPTGLSHNEQF
>TRBV27|-
ASRISTGRTYEQY
>TRBV5-1|-
ASSLAQALDGYT
>TRBV6-5|-
ASSTYGGMGNQPQH
>TRBV3-1|TRBD2
ASSQGLAGAPGADTQY
>TRBV6-4|-
ASRDTVEILYEQY
>TRBV28|-
ASSSQGDEQY
>TRBV4-1|-
ASSQRGSIFRNEQF
>TRBV10-3|-
AISESPGGLTYEQY
>TRBV12-3/TRBV12-4|-
ASRKGIPGELF
>TRBV11-3|TRBD2
ASSLKSGSSTDTQY
>TRBV13|-
ASSFTPELAGNTIY
>TRBV5-1|-
ASSLGDTGSQETQY
>TRBV10-3|-
AIRSTDTQY
>TRBV5-1|-
ASSLAESGGEQF
>TRBV7-2|TRBD2
ASSMSGGATDTQY
>TRBV24-1|TRBD1
ATSEDREGNQPQH
>TRBV20-1|TRBD1
SATTGINEKLF
>TRBV14|TRBD1
ASSHGPGQGARNEQF
>TRBV9|-
ASSVGGSSGPSQETQY
>TRBV4-2|TRBD1
ASSQDTGTAIYGYT
>TRBV7-2|TRBD1
ASSLEGQLLNSPLH
>TRBV6-5|-
ASRVNGQVGEQF
>TRBV5-1|TRBD1
ASSLGGGDGTDTQY
>TRBV9|TRBD1
ASSVTGTATEAF
>TRBV6-2/TRBV6-3|TRBD1
ASSYPGQDRHEQF